This T cell receptor beta chain originates from a study of T cell responses to AZD1222 COVID-19 vaccine. V lost 3 bases to trimming and J lost 3 bases; unmatched junction nucleotides: 3. Germline CDR1 is SGDLS and CDR2 is YYNGEE. The length of the CDR3 is 16 residues. Sequencing was performed with immunoSEQ multiplex PCR; in TCRdb, only in-frame clones are kept and a portion is missing. The data show around 170,000 clones, just over 90% seen once. The sequence was collected from an adult in good health. The J gene is TRBJ2-2, the V gene TRBV9; TRBD2 matches at 12 bases. Sequencing used peripheral blood, obtained on day 0 of AZD1222 vaccination. The CDR3: CASSGGLAGDTGELFF. The CDR3 region has the DNA TGTGCCAGCAGCGGGGGACTAGCGGGTGACACCGGGGAGCTGTTTTTT.